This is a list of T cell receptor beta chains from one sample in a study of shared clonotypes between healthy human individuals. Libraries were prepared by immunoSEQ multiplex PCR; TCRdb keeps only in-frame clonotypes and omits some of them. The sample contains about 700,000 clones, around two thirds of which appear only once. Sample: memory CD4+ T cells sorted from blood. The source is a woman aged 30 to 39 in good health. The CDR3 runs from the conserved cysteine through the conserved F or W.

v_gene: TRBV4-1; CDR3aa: CASSQDTTYEQYF
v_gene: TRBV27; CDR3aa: CASSSWTNEKLFF
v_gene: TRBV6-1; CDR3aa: CASRAGQGNYGYTF
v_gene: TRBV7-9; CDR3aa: CASSLVGSEKLFF
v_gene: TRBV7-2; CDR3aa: CASSLGISVYYNEQFF
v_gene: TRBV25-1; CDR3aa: CASSERAVNTGELFF
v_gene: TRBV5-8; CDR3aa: CASRDQGVGGYTF
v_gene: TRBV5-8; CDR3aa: CASSLVMTETQYF
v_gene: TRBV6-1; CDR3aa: CATREGANKNTGELFF
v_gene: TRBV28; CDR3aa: CASSLYPGTGHEQYF
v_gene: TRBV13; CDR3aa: CASSPQTSGRGLAKNIQYF
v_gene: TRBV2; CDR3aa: CASSLRDRGRNEQFF
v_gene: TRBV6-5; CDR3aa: CASWGDRDYGYTF
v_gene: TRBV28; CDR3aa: CASLGGQVITEAFF
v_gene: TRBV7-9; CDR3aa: CASRPTRGSSNEQYF
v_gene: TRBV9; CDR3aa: CASSRDPYSEQYF
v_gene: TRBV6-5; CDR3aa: CASSPRDPGAGYTF
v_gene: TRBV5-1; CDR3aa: CASSLGLAEQQYF
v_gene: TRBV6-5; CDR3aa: CASRETFSYNEQFF
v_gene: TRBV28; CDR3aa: CAIKSGQGSGELFF
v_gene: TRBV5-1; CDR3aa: CASSRAGQQETQYF
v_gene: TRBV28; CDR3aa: CASSFQGRTEAFF
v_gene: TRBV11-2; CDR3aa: CASSLQLANEQFF
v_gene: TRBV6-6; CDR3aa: CASSRGGDRGLAYF
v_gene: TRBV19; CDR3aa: CASSMKRDMSSTDTQYF
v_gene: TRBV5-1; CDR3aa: CASSWTGGSGELFF
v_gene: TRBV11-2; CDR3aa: CASSDINEQFF
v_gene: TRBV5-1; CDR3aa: CASSKGYLNTEAFF